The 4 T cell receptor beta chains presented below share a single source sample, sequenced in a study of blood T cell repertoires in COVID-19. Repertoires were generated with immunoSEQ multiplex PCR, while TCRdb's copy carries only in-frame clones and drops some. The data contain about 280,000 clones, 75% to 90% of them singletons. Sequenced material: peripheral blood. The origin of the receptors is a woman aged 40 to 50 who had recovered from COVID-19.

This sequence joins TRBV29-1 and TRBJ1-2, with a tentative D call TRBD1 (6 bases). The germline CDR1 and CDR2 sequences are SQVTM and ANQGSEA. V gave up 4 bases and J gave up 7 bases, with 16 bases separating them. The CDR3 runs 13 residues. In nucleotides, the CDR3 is TGCAGCGTTGTCACGGGGTCAGGGGTTGGCTACACCTTC. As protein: CSVVTGSGVGYTF.

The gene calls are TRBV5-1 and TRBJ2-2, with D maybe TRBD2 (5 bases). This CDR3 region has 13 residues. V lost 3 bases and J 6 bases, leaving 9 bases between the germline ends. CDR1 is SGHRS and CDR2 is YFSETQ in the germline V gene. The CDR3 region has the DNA TGCGCCAGCAGCTCAGAGGGATCCGGGGAGCTGTTTTTT. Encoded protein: CASSSEGSGELFF.

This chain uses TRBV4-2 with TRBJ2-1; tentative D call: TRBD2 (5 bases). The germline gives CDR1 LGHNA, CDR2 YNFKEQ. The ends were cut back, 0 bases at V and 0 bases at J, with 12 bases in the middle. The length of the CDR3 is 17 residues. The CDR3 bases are TGTGCCAGCAGCCAAGATCCCGCGGGTCGCTCCTACAATGAGCAGTTCTTC. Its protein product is CASSQDPAGRSYNEQFF.

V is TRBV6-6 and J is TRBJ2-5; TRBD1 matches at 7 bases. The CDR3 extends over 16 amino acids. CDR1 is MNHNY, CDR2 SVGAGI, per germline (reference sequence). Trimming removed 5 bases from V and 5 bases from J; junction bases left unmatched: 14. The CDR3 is CASSALIGGVSETQYF. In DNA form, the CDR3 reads TGTGCCAGCAGTGCCCTGATAGGGGGCGTTTCGGAGACCCAGTACTTC.